Listed here are 25 T cell receptor beta chains from one sample, sequenced in a study of T cell changes during pregnancy in multiple sclerosis. The repertoire was sequenced with immunoSEQ multiplex PCR; TCRdb's copy has only in-frame clones and lacks some. The sample contains about 71,000 clones, roughly 90% of which appear only once. Sequencing used CD8+ T cells from peripheral blood mononuclear cells, obtained before pregnancy. The receptors here all came from a female donor with multiple sclerosis, enrolled in a pregnancy study.

V gene TRBV6-5 combines with J gene TRBJ1-3; D is unclear. Germline V gene data show CDR1 as MNHEY and CDR2 as SVGAGI. The CDR3 length is 13 residues. The V and J ends lost 0 bases and 3 bases respectively, with 3 bases between them. CDR3 loop: CASSYSLGNTIYF. The CDR3 DNA is TGTGCCAGCAGTTACTCTCTTGGAAACACCATATATTTT.

The chain employs TRBV9 and TRBJ2-1; D not resolved. The CDR3 is 18 residues long. Germline CDR1 and CDR2: SGDLS and YYNGEE. V was trimmed by 3 bases and J by 3 bases, leaving 22 bases between them. The CDR3 here is CASSASVAPQRSYNEQFF. The CDR3 DNA is TGTGCCAGCAGCGCGTCAGTTGCCCCCCAGCGCAGCTACAATGAGCAGTTCTTC.

V is TRBV13 and J is TRBJ2-2, with 11 bases fitting TRBD1. The CDR3 sequence is 15 residues long. CDR1 and CDR2 from the germline V gene are PRHDT and FYEKMQ (reference sequence). J gave up 5 bases and V 5 bases, and 4 bases lay outside the gene matches. The DNA of the CDR3 is TGTGCCAGCAGCCCGGGACAGGGGGGAACCGGGGAGCTGTTTTTT. Residues: CASSPGQGGTGELFF.

The chain carries TRBV6-1 and TRBJ2-1; TRBD2 matches at 9 bases. Germline CDR1 and CDR2: MNHNS and SASEGT. This CDR3 has 15 residues. V was pared by 8 bases and J by 5 bases, with 10 bases of the junction left unmatched. CDR3 amino acids: CASRDLAGWHNEQFF. The CDR3 coding sequence is TGTGCCAGCCGGGATCTAGCGGGGTGGCACAATGAGCAGTTCTTC.

This clone was seen just once. The chain couples TRBV9 to TRBJ1-2, with D possibly being TRBD1 (6 bases). This CDR3 has 14 amino acids. Trimming shortened V by 3 bases and J by 3 bases, and 12 bases separated the two germline ends. In germline, CDR1 is SGDLS, CDR2 YYNGEE. The CDR3 loop is CASSEGGLHYGYTF. DNA of the CDR3: TGTGCCAGCAGCGAGGGGGGGTTGCACTATGGCTACACCTTC.

This chain connects TRBV7-9 to TRBJ2-3, with 7 bases lining up with TRBD2. The V gene's germline CDR1 is SEHNR and CDR2 FQNEAQ (reference sequence). Trimming removed 7 bases from V and 3 bases from J; junction bases left unmatched: 10. The CDR3 has 15 residues. In DNA form, the CDR3 reads TGTGCCAGCACCCTAGGCGGGGAGGGTACAGATACGCAGTATTTT. The encoded protein is CASTLGGEGTDTQYF.

The V gene is TRBV6-1, the J gene TRBJ1-3; D unresolved. In germline, CDR1 is MNHNS, CDR2 SASEGT. CDR3 length equals 13 residues. Trimming took 8 bases from V and 0 from J, leaving 8 bases between them. DNA for the CDR3: TGTGCCAGCTTCCTTAGCTCTGGAAACACCATATATTTT. This translates into CASFLSSGNTIYF.

This chain uses TRBV9 with TRBJ2-1, with TRBD2 matching 15 bases. This CDR3 is 17 amino acids long. CDR1 SGDLS and CDR2 YYNGEE come from the germline V gene. J gave up 3 bases and V 3 bases, and 4 bases lay outside the gene matches. CDR3 loop: CASSDGTSGGFYNEQFF. The CDR3 coding sequence is TGTGCCAGCAGCGACGGGACTAGCGGGGGGTTCTACAATGAGCAGTTCTTC.

This chain joins TRBV6-4 and TRBJ2-1; D remains unclear. The CDR3 contains 13 residues. Per the germline V gene, CDR1 is MRHNA and CDR2 is SNTAGT. Trimming took off 6 bases at V and 12 bases at J, with 18 bases between the two ends. CDR3 protein: CASSGFSPALQFF. CDR3 DNA: TGTGCCAGCAGCGGGTTTTCTCCGGCTTTGCAGTTCTTC.

The chain joins TRBV29-1 to TRBJ1-2, with D unclear. The CDR3 consists of 14 residues. The V gene lost 0 bases and the J gene lost 2 bases, with 10 bases spanning the gap. The germline V gene has CDR1 SQVTM and CDR2 ANQGSEA. For the CDR3, the DNA is TGCAGCGTTGAAGATCTAGGGAGGAACTATGGCTACACCTTC. Encoded protein: CSVEDLGRNYGYTF.

V is TRBV20-1 and J is TRBJ2-7; no firm D call. The CDR3 spans 11 residues. The V gene's germline CDR1 is DFQATT and CDR2 SNEGSKA (reference sequence). V dropped 3 bases and J dropped 2 bases, with 5 bases sitting between them. Written as DNA, the CDR3 is TGCAGTGCTAGCCTCCCCTACGAGCAGTACTTC. Translation gives CSASLPYEQYF.

The gene calls are TRBV10-1 and TRBJ2-7; possibly TRBD2 for D (6 bases). From germline, CDR1 is WNHNN and CDR2 SYGVQD (reference sequence). This CDR3 has 14 residues. Trimming pared 3 bases from V and 5 bases from J, leaving 14 bases between. The CDR3 loop reads CASSDSAGLDEQYF. The CDR3 DNA sequence: TGCGCCAGCAGTGATAGCGCGGGATTGGACGAGCAGTACTTC.

This sequence joins TRBV15 and TRBJ1-1, with 7 bases lining up with TRBD1. Germline CDR1 is LNHNV and CDR2 is YYDKDF (reference sequence). Trimming at V came to 4 bases and at J to 4 bases, leaving 6 bases not matched to a gene. CDR3 size: 14 residues. CDR3 sequence (DNA): TGTGCCACCAGCACCGACAGGGTCCGCACTGAAGCTTTCTTT. Translated, it gives CATSTDRVRTEAFF.

The CDR3 here is CASSLKYGENTIYF. The DNA for the CDR3 is TGTGCCAGCAGCCTAAAATACGGGGAAAACACCATATATTTT. This chain joins TRBV13 and TRBJ1-3; D is ambiguous. Trimming pared 5 bases from V and 6 bases from J, leaving 14 bases between. Germline lookup yields CDR1 PRHDT and CDR2 FYEKMQ (reference sequence). The CDR3 is 14 residues long.

The chain joins TRBV4-1 to TRBJ2-7; TRBD1 aligns across 11 bases. Germline lookup yields CDR1 MGHRA and CDR2 YSYEKL. Trimming cost V 0 bases and J 2 bases; bases outside gene matches: 6. The CDR3 runs 17 residues. The CDR3 loop reads CASSQDPGQGGPYEQYF. CDR3 coding DNA: TGCGCCAGCAGCCAAGATCCGGGACAGGGGGGACCCTACGAGCAGTACTTC.

The rearrangement joins TRBV4-1 to TRBJ2-1; tentative D call: TRBD1 (6 bases). The CDR3 spans 12 residues. V lost 0 bases, J lost 10 bases, and 7 bases lay in between. Germline V lookup: CDR1 MGHRA, CDR2 YSYEKL. The CDR3 DNA reads as TGCGCCAGCAGCCAAGACAGGGGCGAGCAGTTCTTC. Translation gives CASSQDRGEQFF.

This chain joins TRBV18 and TRBJ2-1, with 9 nucleotides matching TRBD1. Per the germline V gene, CDR1 is KGHSH and CDR2 is LQKENI. The CDR3 has 17 residues. The V and J ends lost 3 bases and 0 bases, in that order; junction bases with no gene match: 6. CDR3 coding DNA: TGTGCCAGCTCACCCTGGACAGGGGCTGGCTCCTACAATGAGCAGTTCTTC. This sequence encodes CASSPWTGAGSYNEQFF.

V and J are TRBV5-1 and TRBJ2-5, with 7 bases fitting TRBD1. Germline CDR1 SGHRS, CDR2 YFSETQ. J lost 5 bases, V lost 2 bases, and 6 bases had no gene match. The CDR3 spans 14 residues. In nucleotides, the CDR3 is TGCGCCAGCAGCTTACAGGGGTTTGCGGAGACCCAGTACTTC. Translated: CASSLQGFAETQYF.

The chain uses TRBV27 and TRBJ2-5; tentative D call: TRBD2 (6 bases). CDR1 and CDR2 (germline): MNHEY, SMNVEV (reference sequence). V was clipped by 0 bases and J by 5 bases, with 16 bases between them. This CDR3 is built from 16 residues. The CDR3 DNA reads TGTGCCAGCAGTTTATCACTCGGGACTGGGTCGGAGACCCAGTACTTC. This codes for CASSLSLGTGSETQYF.

The rearrangement links TRBV6-4 to TRBJ2-2; D unclear. Germline V gene data show CDR1 as MRHNA and CDR2 as SNTAGT. The V end lost 9 bases, the J end lost 2 bases, and 19 bases lay between the germline ends. The CDR3 totals 16 residues. The CDR3: CASSASETSNTGELFF. In DNA form, the CDR3 reads TGTGCCAGTTCCGCGTCGGAGACTTCTAACACCGGGGAGCTGTTTTTT.

The chain has TRBV10-3 and TRBJ2-3; 15 nucleotides line up with TRBD2. Losses at the gene ends were 3 bases for V and 2 bases for J; bases not matched to a gene: 6. The CDR3 runs 18 residues. Germline assignment: CDR1 ENHRY and CDR2 SYGVKD. CDR3 DNA: TGTGCCATCAGTGATCCGGGACTAGCGGGGGGAACCACAGATACGCAGTATTTT. Residues: CAISDPGLAGGTTDTQYF.

The chain links TRBV9 to TRBJ2-1; 12 bases align to TRBD1. The germline V gene has CDR1 SGDLS and CDR2 YYNGEE. The junction had 9 bases not matched to a gene; V was cut back by 4 bases and J by 7 bases. The CDR3 is 16 residues long. CDR3 DNA sequence: TGTGCCAGCAGCCCAGAGTGGGGACAGGGGGCTAATGAGCAGTTCTTC. It translates to CASSPEWGQGANEQFF.

About this clone: Within the sample, other DNA sequences also encode this same CDR3. The rearrangement joins TRBV5-6 to TRBJ2-7, with D perhaps TRBD1 (5 bases). V lost 3 bases, J lost 9 bases, and 19 bases lay in between. The CDR3 sequence is 14 residues long. In germline, CDR1 is SGHDT, CDR2 YYEEEE. CDR3 sequence: CASSSTGDLLGQYF. DNA of the CDR3: TGTGCCAGCAGCTCTACAGGAGATCTTCTGGGGCAGTACTTC.

The V call is TRBV27, the J call TRBJ2-4; weak D call: TRBD2 (5 bases). Trimming took off 6 bases at V and 1 base at J, with 16 bases between the two ends. The CDR3 has 16 residues. The germline CDR1 and CDR2 sequences are MNHEY and SMNVEV (reference sequence). The CDR3 coding sequence is TGTGCCAGCAGAATGGGCCTCGGGGAGGCCAAAAACATTCAGTACTTC. Amino acid sequence: CASRMGLGEAKNIQYF.

This clone was seen a handful of times. J is TRBJ1-1 and V is TRBV30; D call uncertain. The ends were cut back, 4 bases at V and 2 bases at J, with 8 bases in the middle. This CDR3 contains 12 residues. Germline lookup yields CDR1 GTSNPN and CDR2 SVGIG (reference sequence). The CDR3 here is CAWTQANTEAFF. The CDR3 DNA sequence: TGTGCCTGGACCCAGGCCAACACTGAAGCTTTCTTT.